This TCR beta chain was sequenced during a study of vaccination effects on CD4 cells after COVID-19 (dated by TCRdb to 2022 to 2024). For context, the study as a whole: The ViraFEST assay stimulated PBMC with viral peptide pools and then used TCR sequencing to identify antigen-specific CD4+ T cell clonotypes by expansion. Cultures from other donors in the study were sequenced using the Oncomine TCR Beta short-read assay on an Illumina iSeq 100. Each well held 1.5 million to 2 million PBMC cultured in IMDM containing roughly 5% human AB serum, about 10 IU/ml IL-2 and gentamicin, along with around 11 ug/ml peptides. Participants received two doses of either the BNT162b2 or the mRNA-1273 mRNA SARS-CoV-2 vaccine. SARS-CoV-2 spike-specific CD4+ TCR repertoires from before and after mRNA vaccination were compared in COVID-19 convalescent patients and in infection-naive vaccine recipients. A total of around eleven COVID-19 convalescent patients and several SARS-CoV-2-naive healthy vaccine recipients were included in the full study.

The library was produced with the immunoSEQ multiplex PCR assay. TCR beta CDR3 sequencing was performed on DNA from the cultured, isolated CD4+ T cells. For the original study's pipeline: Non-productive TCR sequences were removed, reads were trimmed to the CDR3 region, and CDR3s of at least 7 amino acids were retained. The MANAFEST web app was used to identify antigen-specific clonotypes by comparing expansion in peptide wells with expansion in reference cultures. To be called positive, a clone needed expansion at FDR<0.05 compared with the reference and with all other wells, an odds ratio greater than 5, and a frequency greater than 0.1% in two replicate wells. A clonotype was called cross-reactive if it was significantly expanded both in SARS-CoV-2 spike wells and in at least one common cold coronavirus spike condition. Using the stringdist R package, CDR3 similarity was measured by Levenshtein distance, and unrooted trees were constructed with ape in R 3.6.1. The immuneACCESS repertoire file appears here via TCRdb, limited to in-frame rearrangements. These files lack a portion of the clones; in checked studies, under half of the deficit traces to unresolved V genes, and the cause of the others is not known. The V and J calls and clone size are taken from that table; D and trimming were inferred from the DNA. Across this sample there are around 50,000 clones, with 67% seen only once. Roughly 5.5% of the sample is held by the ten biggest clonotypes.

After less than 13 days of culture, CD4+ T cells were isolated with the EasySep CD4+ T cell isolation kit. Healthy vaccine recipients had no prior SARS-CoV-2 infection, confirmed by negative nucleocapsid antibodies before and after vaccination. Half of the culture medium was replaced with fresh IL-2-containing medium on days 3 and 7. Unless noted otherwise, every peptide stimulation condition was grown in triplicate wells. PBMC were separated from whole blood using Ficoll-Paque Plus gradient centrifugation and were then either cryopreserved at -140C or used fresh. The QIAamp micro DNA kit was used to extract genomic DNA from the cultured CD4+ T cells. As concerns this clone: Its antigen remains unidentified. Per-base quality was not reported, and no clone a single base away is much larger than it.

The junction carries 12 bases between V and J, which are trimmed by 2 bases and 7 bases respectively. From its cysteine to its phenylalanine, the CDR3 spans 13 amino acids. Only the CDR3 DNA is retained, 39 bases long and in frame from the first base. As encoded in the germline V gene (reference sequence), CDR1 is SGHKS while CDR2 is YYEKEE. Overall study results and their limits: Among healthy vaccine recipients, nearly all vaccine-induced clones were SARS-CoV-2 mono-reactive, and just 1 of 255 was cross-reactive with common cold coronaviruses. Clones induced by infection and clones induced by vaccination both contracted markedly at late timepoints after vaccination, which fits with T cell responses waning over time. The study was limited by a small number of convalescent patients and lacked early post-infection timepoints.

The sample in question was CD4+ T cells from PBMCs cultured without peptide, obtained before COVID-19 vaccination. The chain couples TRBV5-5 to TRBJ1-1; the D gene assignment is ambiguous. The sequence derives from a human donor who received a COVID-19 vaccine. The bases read TGTGCCAGCAGCTTCGCGGTAGTACGTGAAGCTTTCTTT. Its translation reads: CASSFAVVREAFF.